This T cell receptor (beta chain) was found in a study of T cell responses to AZD1222 COVID-19 vaccine. General study results and limits: At 160-218 and 743-854, vaccine-associated CD4 TCRs were dominant, and they spanned spike. The study identified only a handful of AZD1222 recipients as seropositive at baseline.

Worth noting for this clone: What it binds is unknown.

TCRdb keeps only in-frame clones here, not all; method: immunoSEQ multiplex PCR. The sample includes over 85,000 clones, 70% to 90% seen only once; the top ten take about 15%. The material was peripheral blood, obtained 28 days after the second AZD1222 dose. The sequence came from an adult who received the AZD1222 COVID-19 vaccine.

CDR3 amino acids: CASRAGQSTNEKLFF. CDR3 bases: TGTGCCAGCAGAGCGGGACAGTCAACTAATGAAAAACTGTTTTTT. V usage is TRBV6-5 and J usage is TRBJ1-4, with TRBD1 matching over 7 bases. J was trimmed by 0 bases and V by 6 bases; bases with no gene match: 4. The germline CDR1 and CDR2 sequences are MNHEY and SVGAGI. This CDR3 is 15 amino acids long.